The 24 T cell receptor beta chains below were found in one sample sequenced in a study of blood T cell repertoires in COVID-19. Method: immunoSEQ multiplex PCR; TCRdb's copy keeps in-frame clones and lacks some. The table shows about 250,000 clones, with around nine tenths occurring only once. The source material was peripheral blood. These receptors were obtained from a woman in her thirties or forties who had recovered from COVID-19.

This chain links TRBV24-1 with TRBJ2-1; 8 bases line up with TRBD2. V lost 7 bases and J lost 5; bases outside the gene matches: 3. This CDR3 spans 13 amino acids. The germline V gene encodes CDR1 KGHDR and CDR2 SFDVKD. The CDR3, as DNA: TGTGCCACCAGGGTTAGCGGGGACAATGAGCAGTTCTTC. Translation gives CATRVSGDNEQFF.

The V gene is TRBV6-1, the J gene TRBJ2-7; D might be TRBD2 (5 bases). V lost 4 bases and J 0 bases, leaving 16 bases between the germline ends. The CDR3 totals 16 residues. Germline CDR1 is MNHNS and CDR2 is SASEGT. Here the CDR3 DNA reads TGTGCCAGCAGTGCGAGGGCAGCCCTGAACTCCTACGAGCAGTACTTC. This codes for CASSARAALNSYEQYF.

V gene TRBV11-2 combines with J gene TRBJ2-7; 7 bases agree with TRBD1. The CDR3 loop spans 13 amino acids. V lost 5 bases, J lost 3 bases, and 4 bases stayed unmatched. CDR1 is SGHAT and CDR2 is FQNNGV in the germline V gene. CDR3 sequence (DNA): TGTGCCAGCAGCCCCGGACAGGTCTACGAGCAGTACTTC. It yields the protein CASSPGQVYEQYF.

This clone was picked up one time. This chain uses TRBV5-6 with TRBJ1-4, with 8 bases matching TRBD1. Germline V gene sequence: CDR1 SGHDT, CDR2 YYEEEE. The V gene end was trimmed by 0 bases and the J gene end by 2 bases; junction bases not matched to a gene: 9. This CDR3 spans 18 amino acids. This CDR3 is CASSLAPTGESTNEKLFF. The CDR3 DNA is TGTGCCAGCAGCTTGGCCCCGACAGGGGAGTCCACTAATGAAAAACTGTTTTTT.

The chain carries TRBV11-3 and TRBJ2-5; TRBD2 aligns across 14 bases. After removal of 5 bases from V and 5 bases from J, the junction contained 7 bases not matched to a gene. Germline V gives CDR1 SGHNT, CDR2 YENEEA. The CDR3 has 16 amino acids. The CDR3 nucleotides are TGTGCCAGCAGCCTGGGACTAGCGGGAGTCTCGGAGACCCAGTACTTC. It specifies CASSLGLAGVSETQYF.

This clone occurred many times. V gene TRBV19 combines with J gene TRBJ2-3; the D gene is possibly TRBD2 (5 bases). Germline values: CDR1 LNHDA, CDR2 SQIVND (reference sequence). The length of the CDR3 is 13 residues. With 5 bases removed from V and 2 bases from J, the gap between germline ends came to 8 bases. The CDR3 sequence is CASSRGFTDTQYF. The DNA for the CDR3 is TGTGCCAGTAGTCGGGGATTCACAGATACGCAGTATTTT.

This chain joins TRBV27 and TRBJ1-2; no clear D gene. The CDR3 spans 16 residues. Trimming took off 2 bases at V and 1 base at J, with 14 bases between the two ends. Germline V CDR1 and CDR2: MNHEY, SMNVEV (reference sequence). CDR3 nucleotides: TGTGCCAGCAGTTTAAAGGAAGGAGAAGTTAACTATGGCTACACCTTC. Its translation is CASSLKEGEVNYGYTF.

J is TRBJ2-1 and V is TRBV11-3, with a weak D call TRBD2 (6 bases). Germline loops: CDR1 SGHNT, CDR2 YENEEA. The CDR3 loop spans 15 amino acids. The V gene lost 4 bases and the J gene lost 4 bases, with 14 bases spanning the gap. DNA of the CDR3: TGTGCCAGCAGCTGGGGGGTGGTCTCATACAATGAGCAGTTCTTC. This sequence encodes CASSWGVVSYNEQFF.

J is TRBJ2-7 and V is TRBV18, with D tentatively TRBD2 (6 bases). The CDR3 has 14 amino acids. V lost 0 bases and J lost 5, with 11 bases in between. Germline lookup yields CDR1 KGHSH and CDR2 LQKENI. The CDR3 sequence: CASSPPTRVDEQYF. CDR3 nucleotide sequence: TGTGCCAGCTCACCACCGACTAGGGTCGACGAGCAGTACTTC.

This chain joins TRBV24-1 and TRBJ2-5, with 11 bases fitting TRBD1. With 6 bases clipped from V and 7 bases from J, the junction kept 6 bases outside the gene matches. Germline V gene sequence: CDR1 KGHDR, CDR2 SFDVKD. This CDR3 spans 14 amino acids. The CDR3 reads CATSKGQGVGTQYF. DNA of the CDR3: TGTGCCACCAGTAAGGGACAGGGGGTCGGGACCCAGTACTTC.

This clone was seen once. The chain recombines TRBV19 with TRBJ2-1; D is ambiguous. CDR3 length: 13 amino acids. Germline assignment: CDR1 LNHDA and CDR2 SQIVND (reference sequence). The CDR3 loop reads CAVGPDTYNEQFF. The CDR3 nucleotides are TGTGCAGTGGGTCCCGACACGTACAATGAGCAGTTCTTC.

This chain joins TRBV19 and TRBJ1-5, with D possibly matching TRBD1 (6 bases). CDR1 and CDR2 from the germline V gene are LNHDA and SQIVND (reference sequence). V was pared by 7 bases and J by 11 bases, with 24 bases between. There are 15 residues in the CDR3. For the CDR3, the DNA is TGTGCCAGTACCTCAATGGGGGCCAAATTTAGAGCCCAGCATTTT. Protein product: CASTSMGAKFRAQHF.

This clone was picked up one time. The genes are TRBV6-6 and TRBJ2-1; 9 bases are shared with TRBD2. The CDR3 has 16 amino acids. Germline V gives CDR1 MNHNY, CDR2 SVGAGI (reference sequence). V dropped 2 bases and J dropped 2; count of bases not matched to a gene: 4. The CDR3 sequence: CASSYQPSGTYNEQFF. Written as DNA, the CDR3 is TGTGCCAGCAGTTACCAGCCTAGCGGGACCTACAATGAGCAGTTCTTC.

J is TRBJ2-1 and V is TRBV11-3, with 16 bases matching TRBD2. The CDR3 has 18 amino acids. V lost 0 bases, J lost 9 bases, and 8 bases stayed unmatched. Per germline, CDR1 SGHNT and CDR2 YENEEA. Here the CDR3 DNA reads TGTGCCAGCAGCTTAGATGGGACGGGGACTAGCGGGAGGGTTGAGCAGTTCTTC. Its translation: CASSLDGTGTSGRVEQFF.

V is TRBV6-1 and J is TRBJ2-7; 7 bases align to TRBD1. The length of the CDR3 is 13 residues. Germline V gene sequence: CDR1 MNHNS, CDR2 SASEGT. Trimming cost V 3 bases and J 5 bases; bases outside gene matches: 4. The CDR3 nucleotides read TGTGCCAGCAGTGAGACAGGGTGGGACGAGCAGTACTTC. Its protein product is CASSETGWDEQYF.

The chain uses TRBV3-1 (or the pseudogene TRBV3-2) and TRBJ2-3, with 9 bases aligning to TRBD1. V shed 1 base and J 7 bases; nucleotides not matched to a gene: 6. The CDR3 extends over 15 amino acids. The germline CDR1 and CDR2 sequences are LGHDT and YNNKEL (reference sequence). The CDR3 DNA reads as TGTGCCAGCAGCCAAGGGACAGGGGCAGGTAATACGCAGTATTTT. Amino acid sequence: CASSQGTGAGNTQYF.

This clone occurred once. The CDR3 loop reads CASRDHVGTGGPYSNQPQHF. DNA for the CDR3: TGTGCCAGCAGAGACCACGTTGGGACAGGGGGCCCTTATAGCAATCAGCCCCAGCATTTT. V usage is TRBV28 and J usage is TRBJ1-5, with 12 bases aligning to TRBD1. Germline values: CDR1 MDHEN, CDR2 SYDVKM. CDR3 length: 20 residues. V lost 6 bases, J lost 0 bases, and 15 bases stayed unmatched.

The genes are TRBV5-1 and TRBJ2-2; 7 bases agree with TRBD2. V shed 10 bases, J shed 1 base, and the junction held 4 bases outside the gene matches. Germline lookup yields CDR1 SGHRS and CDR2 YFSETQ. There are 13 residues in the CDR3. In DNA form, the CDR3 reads TGCGCCGGATCTAGCGGGAACACCGGGGAGCTGTTTTTT. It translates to CAGSSGNTGELFF.

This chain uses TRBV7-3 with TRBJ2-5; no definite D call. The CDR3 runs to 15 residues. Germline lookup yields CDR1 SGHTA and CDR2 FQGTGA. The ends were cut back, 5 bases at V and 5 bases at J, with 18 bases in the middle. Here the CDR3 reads CASSPQVSSAETQYF. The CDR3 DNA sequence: TGTGCCAGCAGCCCCCAGGTCTCTTCTGCGGAGACCCAGTACTTC.

In DNA form, the CDR3 reads TGTGCCAGCAGCTTAGTAAAGGGGACTAGCCACTACGAGCAGTACTTC. Encoded protein: CASSLVKGTSHYEQYF. This chain links TRBV7-2 with TRBJ2-7; the match to TRBD2 covers 9 bases. The CDR3 is made up of 16 amino acids. The J segment lost 3 bases and the V segment lost 1 base, leaving 7 bases of the junction unmatched. Germline lookup yields CDR1 SGHTA and CDR2 FQGNSA. Supplemented by reference TRBV7-2 and TRBJ2-7, the full variable domain reads GAGVSQSPSNKVTEKGKDVELRCDPISGHTALYWYRQSLGQGLEFLIYFQGNSAPDKSGLPSDRFSAERTGGSVSTLTIQRTQQEDSAVYLCASSLVKGTSHYEQYFGPGTRLTVT.

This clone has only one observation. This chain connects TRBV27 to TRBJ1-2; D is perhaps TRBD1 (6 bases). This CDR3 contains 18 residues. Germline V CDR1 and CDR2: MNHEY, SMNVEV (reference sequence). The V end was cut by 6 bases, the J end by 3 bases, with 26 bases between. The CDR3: CASSRGSSLDRSYYGYTF. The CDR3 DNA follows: TGTGCCAGCAGCCGAGGATCCTCTTTAGACAGGAGCTACTATGGCTACACCTTC.

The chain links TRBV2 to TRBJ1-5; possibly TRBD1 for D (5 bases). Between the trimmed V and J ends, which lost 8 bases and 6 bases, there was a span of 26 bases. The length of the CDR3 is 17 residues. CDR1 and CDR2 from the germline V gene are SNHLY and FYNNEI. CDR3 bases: TGTGCCAGCGAGAGCCTTTTTGGGGAGGGGTTGGGTCAGCCCCAGCATTTT. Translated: CASESLFGEGLGQPQHF.

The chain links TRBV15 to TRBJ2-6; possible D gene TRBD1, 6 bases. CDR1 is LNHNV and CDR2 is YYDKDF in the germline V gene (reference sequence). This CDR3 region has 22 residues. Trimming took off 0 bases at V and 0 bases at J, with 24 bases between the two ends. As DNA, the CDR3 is TGTGCCACCAGCAGAGACCGGGCCGGGCACAGGGAAGCCCTCTCTGGGGCCAACGTCCTGACTTTC. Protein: CATSRDRAGHREALSGANVLTF.

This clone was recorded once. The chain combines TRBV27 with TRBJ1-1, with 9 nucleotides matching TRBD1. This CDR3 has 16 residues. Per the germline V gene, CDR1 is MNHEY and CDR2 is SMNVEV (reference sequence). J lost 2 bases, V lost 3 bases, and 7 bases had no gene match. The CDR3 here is CASSLAGTGPNTEAFF. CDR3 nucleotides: TGTGCCAGCAGTTTGGCCGGGACAGGGCCAAACACTGAAGCTTTCTTT.